Sequencing of this T cell receptor beta chain was carried out in a study of early T cells in non-severe SARS-CoV-2 infection. TCRdb called the 5' RACE reads again in MiXCR, with one record for every CDR3 protein. The profile shows approximately 90,000 distinct CDR3 sequences, approximately 12% of them singletons. The CDR3 loop spans 16 amino acids. J lost 3 bases, V lost 4 bases, and 6 bases had no gene match. In germline, CDR1 is ENHRY, CDR2 SYGVKD. The source was whole blood, collected at baseline. This TCR was sampled from an adult who was a healthcare worker with PCR-confirmed SARS-CoV-2 infection or an uninfected control (not recorded which). The chain employs TRBV10-3 and TRBJ2-3, with 11 bases matching TRBD2. CDR3 region: CAISGTSGRSTDTQYF. The CDR3 coding sequence is TGTGCCATCAGTGGCACTAGCGGGAGAAGTACAGATACGCAGTATTTT.